These T cell receptor beta chains were read from a single sample in a study of blood T cells in healthy people across ages. MiXCR was run by TCRdb on the 5' RACE reads, yielding one entry per CDR3 protein. The table records some 1.4 million distinct CDR3 sequences, about 40% of them present only once. The sequencing input was blood. The source of these receptors is a woman between 18 and 29 years old in good health. Both conserved end residues are part of each CDR3. D genes are given only for firm matches. Where a row states a size, it is once, few, many or the class of an expanded clone; other rows omit it.

>few|15|TRBV10-3|TRBD1|TRBJ1-4
TGTGCCATCAGTGCCGAGACAGGGCATAATGAAAAACTGTTTTTT
CAISAETGHNEKLFF
>-|14|TRBV6-5|-|TRBJ1-2
TGTGCCAGCACACGGACCCTCGCGTCCCCTGGCTACACCTTC
CASTRTLASPGYTF
>-|14|TRBV12-3/TRBV12-4|-|TRBJ2-3
TGTGCCAGCATCCCCGGGATGCACATGGATACGCAGTATTTT
CASIPGMHMDTQYF
>-|14|TRBV6-1|TRBD2|TRBJ2-5
TGTGCCAGCAGTGAAGAGACTAGCGGGACCTTCCAGTACTTC
CASSEETSGTFQYF
>-|20|TRBV7-9|TRBD2|TRBJ2-7
TGTGCCAGCAGCACCCCTGTGAGTAGCGGGAGCCCTAGCTCCTACAATGAGCAGTACTTC
CASSTPVSSGSPSSYNEQYF
>-|11|TRBV7-9|TRBD1|TRBJ2-7
TGTGCCCTGGGACAGGGCTACGAGCAGTACTTC
CALGQGYEQYF
>-|15|TRBV4-1|-|TRBJ2-5
TGCGCCAGCAGCCAAGCCTTAGGAGGTGCAGAGACCCAGTACTTC
CASSQALGGAETQYF
>-|13|TRBV13|-|TRBJ1-2
TGTGCCAGCAGCCCCCTGATGGGAGATGGCTACACCTTC
CASSPLMGDGYTF
>-|15|TRBV20-1|-|TRBJ2-5
TGCAGTGCTAGAGAGGGGGCCATGTACCAAGAGACCCAGTACTTC
CSAREGAMYQETQYF
>-|14|TRBV5-1|-|TRBJ2-7
TGCGCCAGCAGCTCCCCCAGGGTTCAGGACGAGCAGTACTTC
CASSSPRVQDEQYF
>-|13|TRBV25-1|TRBD1|TRBJ1-4
TGTGCCAGCAGTCAGGGGGGGAGTGAAAAACTGTTTTTT
CASSQGGSEKLFF
>-|19|TRBV4-1|TRBD2|TRBJ2-3
TGCGCCAGCAGCCAAGAAGGCGGACTAGCGGGGGGGTCCCGACCTACGCAGTATTTT
CASSQEGGLAGGSRPTQYF
>-|15|TRBV7-2|TRBD2|TRBJ2-5
TGTGCCAGCAGCCTGTCTAGCGGGAGGTTTGAGACCCAGTACTTC
CASSLSSGRFETQYF
>few|14|TRBV10-3|TRBD2|TRBJ2-7
TGTGCCATCAGTACAACCGGGACTAGCGGTGAGCAGTACTTC
CAISTTGTSGEQYF
>-|13|TRBV6-1|TRBD1|TRBJ2-5
TGTGCCTGCCTAGGGGGCCTCCAGAGGGCCCAGTACTTC
CACLGGLQRAQYF
>-|16|TRBV20-1|TRBD2|TRBJ2-1
TGCAGTGCTAAAAACCCCGGGACTAGCGGTGGGAATGAGCAGTTCTTC
CSAKNPGTSGGNEQFF
>few|13|TRBV12-3/TRBV12-4|-|TRBJ1-4
TGTGCCAGCAGTTTGGGGGATCGTGAAAAACTGTTTTTT
CASSLGDREKLFF
>-|17|TRBV6-1|TRBD2|TRBJ2-3
TGTGCCAGCACCCCGGGACTAGCGGGGGGTAGCACAGATACGCAGTATTTT
CASTPGLAGGSTDTQYF
>-|14|TRBV12-3/TRBV12-4|-|TRBJ2-7
TGTGCCAGCAGTTTAGAACAGGCCCTCTACGAGCAGTACTTC
CASSLEQALYEQYF
>-|13|TRBV4-1|-|TRBJ2-1
TGCGCCAGCAGCCAAGAACGATCGGATGAGCAGTTCTTC
CASSQERSDEQFF
>-|13|TRBV6-5|-|TRBJ2-5
TGTGCCAGCAGGATAGGAGATAGGGAGACCCAGTACTTC
CASRIGDRETQYF
>many|12|TRBV20-1|-|TRBJ2-7
TGCAGTGCCACCGGGACTTTCTACGAGCAGTACTTC
CSATGTFYEQYF